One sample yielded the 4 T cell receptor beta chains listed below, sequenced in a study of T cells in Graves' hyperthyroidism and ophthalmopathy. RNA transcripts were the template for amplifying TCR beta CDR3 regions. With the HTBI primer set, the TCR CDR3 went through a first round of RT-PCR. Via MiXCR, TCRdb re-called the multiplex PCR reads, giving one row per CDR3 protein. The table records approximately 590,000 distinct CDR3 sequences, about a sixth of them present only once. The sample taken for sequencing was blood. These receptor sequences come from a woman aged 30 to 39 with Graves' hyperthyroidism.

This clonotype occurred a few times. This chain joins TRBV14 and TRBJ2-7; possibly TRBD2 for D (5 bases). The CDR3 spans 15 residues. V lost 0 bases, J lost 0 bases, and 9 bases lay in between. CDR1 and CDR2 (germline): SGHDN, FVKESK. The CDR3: CASSQERLASYEQYF. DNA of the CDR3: TGTGCCAGCAGCCAAGAGCGCCTAGCCTCCTACGAGCAGTACTTC.

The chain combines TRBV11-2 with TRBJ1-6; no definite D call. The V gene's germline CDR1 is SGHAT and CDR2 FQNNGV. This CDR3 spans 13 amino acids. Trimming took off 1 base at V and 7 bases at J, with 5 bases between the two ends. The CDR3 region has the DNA TGTGCCAGCAGCTTAGTGGTGAATTCACCCCTCCACTTT. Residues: CASSLVVNSPLHF. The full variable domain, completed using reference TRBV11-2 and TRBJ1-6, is EAGVAQSPRYKIIEKRQSVAFWCNPISGHATLYWYQQILGQGPKLLIQFQNNGVVDDSQLPKDRFSAERLKGVDSTLKIQPAKLEDSAVYLCASSLVVNSPLHFGNGTRLTVT.

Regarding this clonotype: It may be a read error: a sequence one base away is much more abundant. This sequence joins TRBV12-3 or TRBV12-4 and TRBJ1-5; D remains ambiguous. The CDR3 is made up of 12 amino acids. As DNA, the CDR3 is TGTGCCGGCAGTTCGAGTGATCAGCCCCAGCATTTT. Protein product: CAGSSSDQPQHF.

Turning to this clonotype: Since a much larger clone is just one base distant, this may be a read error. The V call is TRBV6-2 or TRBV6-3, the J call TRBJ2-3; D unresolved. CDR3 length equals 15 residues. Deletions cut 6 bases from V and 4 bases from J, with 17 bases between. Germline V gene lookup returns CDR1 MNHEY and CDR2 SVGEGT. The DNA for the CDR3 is TGTGCCAGCAGCCACGCGAGCGCGGCGGCAGATACGCAGTATTTT. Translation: CASSHASAAADTQYF.